This TCR beta chain emerged from a study of cytomegalovirus exposure and HLA in healthy donors. Study-level results: Most observed TCR sequences were rare, whereas some public TCRs were detected in many donors.

Comments on this clone: Its target is not known.

V was clipped by 7 bases and J by 4 bases; unmatched bases: 9. The germline V gene encodes CDR1 LNHDA and CDR2 SQIVND (reference sequence). The CDR3 loop spans 14 amino acids. PCR involved 60 Vbeta and 13 Jbeta primers. Assay: immunoSEQ multiplex PCR; the TCRdb copy retains only in-frame clones and omits some. The sample includes fewer than 200,000 clones, 75% seen only once; the top ten take 2.5% to 3%. The chain couples TRBV19 to TRBJ2-7; TRBD2 matches 8 bases. The clonotype originates from a woman aged 50 to 60 in good health and CMV-seropositive. The sample taken for sequencing was PBMCs. The chain's CDR3 is CASKETSGGYEQYF. The CDR3 DNA reads TGTGCCAGTAAAGAAACTAGCGGAGGTTACGAGCAGTACTTC.